This T cell receptor beta chain was profiled in a study of OX40 agonist ivuxolimab in advanced cancers. Background on the study: Patients' therapy was ivuxolimab, an antibody that acts as an agonist of OX40 (CD134).

TCRdb keeps only in-frame clones here, not all; method: immunoSEQ multiplex PCR. The sample consists of about 51,000 clones, 80% to 85% of them appearing once. CDR3 length: 19 amino acids. Germline CDR1 SGHNT, CDR2 YENEEA. V dropped 4 bases and J dropped 0; count of bases not matched to a gene: 8. The source of this sequence is an adult with an advanced solid tumor such as melanoma, head and neck, liver or kidney cancer. The rearrangement joins TRBV11-3 to TRBJ2-3; 15 bases align to TRBD2. Sequencing was performed on CD4+ or CD8+ T cells sorted from blood, taken in a trial of the OX40 agonist ivuxolimab. This CDR3 is CASSSPGTSGGSSTDTQYF. DNA of the CDR3: TGTGCCAGCAGCTCACCCGGGACTAGCGGGGGGTCCAGCACAGATACGCAGTATTTT. Full variable domain (remainder filled in from reference TRBV11-3 and TRBJ2-3): EAGVVQSPRYKIIEKKQPVAFWCNPISGHNTLYWYLQNLGQGPELLIRYENEEAVDDSQLPKDRFSAERLKGVDSTLKIQPAELGDSAVYLCASSSPGTSGGSSTDTQYFGPGTRLTVL.